One sample yielded the 21 T cell receptor beta chains listed below, sequenced in a study of T cell changes during pregnancy in multiple sclerosis. Profiling relied on immunoSEQ multiplex PCR, and the TCRdb table lists in-frame clones only, not all of them. The table lists approximately 52,000 clones, over 75% of them singletons. Sequences were derived from CD4+ T cells from peripheral blood mononuclear cells, sampled in the second trimester of pregnancy. Receptors were obtained from a female donor with multiple sclerosis, enrolled in a pregnancy study.

The chain links TRBV5-6 to TRBJ1-2; maybe TRBD1 (6 bases). Per the germline V gene, CDR1 is SGHDT and CDR2 is YYEEEE. The CDR3 is 15 amino acids. V gave up 4 bases and J gave up 1 base, with 14 bases separating them. Here the CDR3 DNA reads TGTGCCAGCAGCCCAATAGGGGGTATTAACTATGGCTACACCTTC. Amino acid sequence: CASSPIGGINYGYTF.

The chain couples TRBV5-1 to TRBJ1-3; no clear D. Germline CDR1 SGHRS, CDR2 YFSETQ. Between the trimmed V and J ends, which lost 2 bases and 0 bases, there was a span of 15 bases. The length of the CDR3 is 17 residues. DNA for the CDR3: TGCGCCAGCAGCTTACACAGTACCGCCGACTCTGGAAACACCATATATTTT. Translated, it gives CASSLHSTADSGNTIYF. Full variable domain (remainder filled in from reference TRBV5-1 and TRBJ1-3): KAGVTQTPRYLIKTRGQQVTLSCSPISGHRSVSWYQQTPGQGLQFLFEYFSETQRNKGNFPGRFSGRQFSNSRSEMNVSTLELGDSALYLCASSLHSTADSGNTIYFGEGSWLTVV.

The chain combines TRBV6-6 with TRBJ1-1, with TRBD1 as a possible D gene (6 bases). V dropped 6 bases and J dropped 6 bases, with 14 bases sitting between them. Germline V gene sequence: CDR1 MNHNY, CDR2 SVGAGI (reference sequence). The length of the CDR3 is 13 residues. The CDR3 is CASSSGVGAEAFF. The CDR3 DNA reads TGTGCCAGCAGCTCAGGGGTTGGGGCTGAAGCTTTCTTT.

This chain links TRBV28 with TRBJ2-3, with 8 nucleotides matching TRBD1. Germline V gene sequence: CDR1 MDHEN, CDR2 SYDVKM. The CDR3 runs to 16 residues. V dropped 5 bases and J dropped 2; count of bases not matched to a gene: 9. The DNA for the CDR3 is TGTGCCAGCAGTCCGTACAGGGGGGCGAACACAGATACGCAGTATTTT. Translated, it gives CASSPYRGANTDTQYF.

CDR3 coding DNA: TGTGCCAGTAGGGCCAACCGTTATAGCAATCAGCCCCAGCATTTT. It is translated as CASRANRYSNQPQHF. This chain uses TRBV19 with TRBJ1-5, with D unclear. The CDR3 length is 15 residues. Deletions cut 6 bases from V and 0 bases from J, with 12 bases between. From germline, CDR1 is LNHDA and CDR2 SQIVND (reference sequence).

The V call is TRBV6-6, the J call TRBJ1-2; 7 bases line up with TRBD1. CDR1 and CDR2 (germline): MNHNY, SVGAGI (reference sequence). The CDR3 consists of 15 residues. V was pared by 0 bases and J by 2 bases, with 3 bases of the junction left unmatched. The CDR3 region is CASSYSTGPNYGYTF. DNA of the CDR3: TGTGCCAGCAGTTACTCGACAGGGCCAAACTATGGCTACACCTTC.

This chain links TRBV5-1 with TRBJ1-1, with 7 nucleotides matching TRBD1. Losses at the gene ends were 2 bases for V and 5 bases for J; bases not matched to a gene: 9. Germline assignment: CDR1 SGHRS and CDR2 YFSETQ. The CDR3 spans 15 residues. CDR3 residues: CASSLGQVQGTEAFF. CDR3 DNA: TGCGCCAGCAGCTTAGGACAGGTTCAGGGAACTGAAGCTTTCTTT.

This sequence joins TRBV30 and TRBJ2-2; D remains ambiguous. Germline CDR1 reads GTSNPN; CDR2 reads SVGIG (reference sequence). This CDR3 contains 12 residues. Trimming cost V 4 bases and J 1 base, with 4 bases left between them. The CDR3 bases are TGTGCCTGGACACTGAACACCGGGGAGCTGTTTTTT. Amino acid sequence: CAWTLNTGELFF.

This clone was picked up one time. The chain links TRBV7-9 to TRBJ2-1, with D possibly matching TRBD1 (5 bases). The CDR3 is 14 amino acids. V was trimmed by 1 base and J by 7 bases, leaving 11 bases between them. Per the germline V gene, CDR1 is SEHNR and CDR2 is FQNEAQ (reference sequence). In DNA, the CDR3 is TGTGCCAGCAGCTTAGTCTACAGGCAAAATGAGCAGTTCTTC. Protein: CASSLVYRQNEQFF.

V gene TRBV2 combines with J gene TRBJ1-4; D may be TRBD1 (6 bases). The V end was cut by 9 bases, the J end by 8 bases, with 19 bases between. The V gene's germline CDR1 is SNHLY and CDR2 FYNNEI. This CDR3 comprises 14 residues. Here the CDR3 DNA reads TGTGCCAGTCAAAAGGGGCAGGGGCTGGAAAAACTGTTTTTT. Translated, it gives CASQKGQGLEKLFF.

V and J are TRBV5-1 and TRBJ1-3, with a tentative D call TRBD1 (6 bases). The CDR3 extends over 16 amino acids. CDR1 and CDR2 from the germline V gene are SGHRS and YFSETQ. Trimming left V 4 bases short and J 0 bases short, with 14 bases between. CDR3 residues: CASSPDRQISGNTIYF. CDR3 DNA: TGCGCCAGCAGCCCCGACAGGCAGATCTCTGGAAACACCATATATTTT.

The chain links TRBV13 to TRBJ2-2; TRBD2 is a possible D gene (6 bases). V was trimmed by 2 bases and J by 1 base, leaving 20 bases between them. CDR3 size: 19 residues. CDR1 PRHDT and CDR2 FYEKMQ come from the germline V gene (reference sequence). CDR3 nucleotides: TGTGCCAGCAGCTTACTGGTTTGGGTTAGCGGAAAGAACACCGGGGAGCTGTTTTTT. Encoded protein: CASSLLVWVSGKNTGELFF.

The chain carries TRBV27 and TRBJ2-7; TRBD2 aligns across 12 bases. The CDR3 consists of 15 residues. The V and J ends lost 4 bases and 4 bases, in that order; junction bases with no gene match: 5. Per germline, CDR1 MNHEY and CDR2 SMNVEV (reference sequence). The CDR3 bases are TGTGCCAGCAGTTGGACTAGCGGGAACCTATACGAGCAGTACTTC. It yields the protein CASSWTSGNLYEQYF.

The genes are TRBV4-1 and TRBJ2-7; 8 bases agree with TRBD2. V shed 5 bases and J 1 base; nucleotides not matched to a gene: 10. Germline values: CDR1 MGHRA, CDR2 YSYEKL. This CDR3 has 16 amino acids. The DNA of the CDR3 is TGCGCCAGCAGCAATATTGGGCGGGAGGTGTCCTACGAGCAGTACTTC. This sequence encodes CASSNIGREVSYEQYF.

The chain recombines TRBV7-3 with TRBJ2-1, with TRBD1 matching over 10 bases. Germline V gives CDR1 SGHTA, CDR2 FQGTGA. The CDR3 extends over 14 amino acids. With V trimmed by 1 base and J by 13 bases, 7 bases remained unmatched. In nucleotides, the CDR3 is TGTGCCAGCAGCTTAAGTACGACAGGGGGCCGCCAGTTCTTC. Encoded protein: CASSLSTTGGRQFF.

This chain links TRBV5-1 with TRBJ2-7; D perhaps matches TRBD1 (5 bases). V dropped 4 bases and J dropped 1 base, with 15 bases sitting between them. The CDR3 is 15 amino acids. The germline gives CDR1 SGHRS, CDR2 YFSETQ. The CDR3 bases are TGCGCCAGCAGCCAGAGGCCTGACAGTTCCTACGAGCAGTACTTC. It is translated as CASSQRPDSSYEQYF.

The V gene is TRBV18, the J gene TRBJ1-1; 7 positions agree with TRBD1. V dropped 3 bases and J dropped 4; count of bases not matched to a gene: 11. CDR3 length: 16 residues. Germline V CDR1 and CDR2: KGHSH, LQKENI. CDR3: CASSPVSGTAGTEAFF. The CDR3 bases are TGTGCCAGCTCACCGGTTTCCGGGACAGCGGGCACTGAAGCTTTCTTT.

This chain links TRBV11-2 with TRBJ2-3; 13 bases fit TRBD2. The CDR3 has 17 amino acids. V dropped 1 base and J dropped 1; count of bases not matched to a gene: 2. Germline V lookup: CDR1 SGHAT, CDR2 FQNNGV. The CDR3, as DNA: TGTGCCAGCAGCTTAGGACTAGCGGGAGGCCGCACAGATACGCAGTATTTT. It codes for CASSLGLAGGRTDTQYF.

This chain's CDR3 is CASSLVREGEQFF. CDR3 nucleotides: TGTGCCAGCAGCTTGGTCAGGGAAGGTGAGCAGTTCTTC. The chain couples TRBV5-4 to TRBJ2-1; D might be TRBD1 (5 bases). Germline V gene sequence: CDR1 SGHNT, CDR2 YYREEE (reference sequence). V lost 0 bases to trimming and J lost 9 bases, with 10 bases between them. The CDR3 is 13 amino acids.

The chain joins TRBV7-2 to TRBJ1-5; possibly TRBD1 for D (5 bases). The length of the CDR3 is 15 residues. V was pared by 5 bases and J by 5 bases, with 16 bases between. The germline V gene encodes CDR1 SGHTA and CDR2 FQGNSA. The CDR3 region has the DNA TGTGCCAGCAGCGTTTTTCAGGGAGGTGATCAGCCCCAGCATTTT. Protein sequence: CASSVFQGGDQPQHF.

This rearrangement joins TRBV4-1 to TRBJ2-2; 9 bases fit TRBD2. Per germline, CDR1 MGHRA and CDR2 YSYEKL. V shed 0 bases and J 5 bases; nucleotides not matched to a gene: 4. This CDR3 has 16 residues. The CDR3: CASSQESLAGTGELFF. In DNA, the CDR3 is TGCGCCAGCAGCCAAGAATCCCTAGCGGGGACCGGGGAGCTGTTTTTT.